The sequence of this TCR beta chain was determined in a study of blood T cell repertoires in COVID-19. Across the study: Material from acute and convalescent COVID-19 was sourced from the United States, Italy and Spain. The analysed material was cDNA or gDNA that came from T cells, B-cell-depleted T cells, or PBMCs.

Study processing details: Counts of nucleated cells, estimated from reference gene primer amplification, were obtained. The protocol was immunoSEQ multiplex PCR, while the TCRdb copy is restricted to in-frame clones and leaves out a portion. D and trimming were read from the DNA, whereas the V and J calls and clone size are those reported in that table. This sample yields 200,000 to 250,000 clones, of which roughly 88% are seen a single time; 9% to 15% belongs to the top ten. V lost 4 bases and J lost 4; bases outside the gene matches: 7. The CDR3 is 15 residues long. CDR1 and CDR2 (germline): SGHRS, YFSETQ.

The sequencing input was peripheral blood. This receptor was identified in a man of 80 years or more with acute or convalescent COVID-19. V gene TRBV5-1 combines with J gene TRBJ2-2; 7 bases align to TRBD1. The CDR3 nucleotides read TGCGCCAGCAGCCAAACAGGGGAAGGCACCGGGGAGCTGTTTTTT. Translated, it gives CASSQTGEGTGELFF.